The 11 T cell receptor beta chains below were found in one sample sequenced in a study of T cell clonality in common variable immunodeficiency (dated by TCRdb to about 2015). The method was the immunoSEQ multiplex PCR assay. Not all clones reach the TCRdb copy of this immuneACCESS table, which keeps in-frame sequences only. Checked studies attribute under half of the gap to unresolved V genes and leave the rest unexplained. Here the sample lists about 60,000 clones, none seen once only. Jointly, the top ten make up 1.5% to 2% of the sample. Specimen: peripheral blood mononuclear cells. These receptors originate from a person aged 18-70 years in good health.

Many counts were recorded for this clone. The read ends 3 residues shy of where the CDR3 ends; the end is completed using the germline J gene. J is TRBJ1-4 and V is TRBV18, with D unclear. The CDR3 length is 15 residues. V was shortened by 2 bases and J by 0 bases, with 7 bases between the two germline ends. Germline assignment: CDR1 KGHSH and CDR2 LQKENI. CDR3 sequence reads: CASSPAGSTNEKLFF. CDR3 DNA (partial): TGTGCCAGCTCACCAGCAGGATCAACTAATGAAAAA.

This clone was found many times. The sequenced CDR3 bases are TGTGCCAGTAGTTCCTCTAGCGTCCACGAG. Amino acids: CASSSSSVHE. The whole CDR3 protein is CASSSSSVHEQYF. The V call is TRBV19, the J call TRBJ2-7; tentative D call: TRBD2 (6 bases). The read comes to an end 3 residues before the CDR3 does, leaving the germline J gene to fill in the end. Trimming removed 5 bases at V and 5 bases at J, with 13 bases between. The CDR3 runs to 13 residues. Looked up from germline, CDR1 is LNHDA and CDR2 is SQIVND (reference sequence).

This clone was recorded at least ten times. The sequenced part of the CDR3 DNA is TGCAGTGCTAGTTCCGGGACAGGAACTAATTCACCC. It translates to CSASSGTGTNSP. The entire CDR3 reads CSASSGTGTNSPLHF. J is TRBJ1-6 and V is TRBV20-1; 8 bases line up with TRBD1. Read coverage stops 3 residues before the CDR3 terminus; the germline J gene supplies the remainder. The ends lost 3 bases at V and 6 bases at J; junction bases unmatched: 7. Germline values: CDR1 DFQATT, CDR2 SNEGSKA (reference sequence). The CDR3 has 15 amino acids.

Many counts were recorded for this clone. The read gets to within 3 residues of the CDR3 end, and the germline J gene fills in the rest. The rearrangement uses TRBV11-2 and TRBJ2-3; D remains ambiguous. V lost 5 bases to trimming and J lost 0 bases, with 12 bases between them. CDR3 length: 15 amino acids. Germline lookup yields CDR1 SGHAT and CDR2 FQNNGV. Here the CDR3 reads CASSATTVSTDTQYF. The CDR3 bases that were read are TGTGCCAGCAGCGCCACGACTGTTAGCACAGATACG.

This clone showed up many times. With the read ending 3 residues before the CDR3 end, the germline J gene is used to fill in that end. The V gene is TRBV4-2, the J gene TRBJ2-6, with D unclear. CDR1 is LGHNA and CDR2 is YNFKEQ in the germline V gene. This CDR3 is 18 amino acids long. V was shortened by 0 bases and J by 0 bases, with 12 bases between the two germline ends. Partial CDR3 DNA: TGTGCCAGCAGCCAAGATGGCTTCTCGGGCTCTGGGGCCAACGTC. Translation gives CASSQDGFSGSGANV. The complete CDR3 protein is CASSQDGFSGSGANVLTF.

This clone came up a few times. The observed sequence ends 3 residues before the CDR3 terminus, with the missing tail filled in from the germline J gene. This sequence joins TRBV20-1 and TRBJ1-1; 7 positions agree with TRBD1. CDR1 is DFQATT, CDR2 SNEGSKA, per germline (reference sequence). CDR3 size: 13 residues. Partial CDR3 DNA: TGCAGACCGACGACAGGGACCTACACTGAA. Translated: CRPTTGTYTE. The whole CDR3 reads CRPTTGTYTEAFF.

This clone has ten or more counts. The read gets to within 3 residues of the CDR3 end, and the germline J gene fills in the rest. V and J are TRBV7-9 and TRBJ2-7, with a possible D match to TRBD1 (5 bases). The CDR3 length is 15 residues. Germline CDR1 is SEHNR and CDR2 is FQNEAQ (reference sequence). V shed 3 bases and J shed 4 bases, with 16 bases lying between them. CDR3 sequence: CASSLGLGVVYEQYF. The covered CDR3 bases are TGTGCCAGCAGCTTGGGTCTAGGGGTTGTTTACGAG.

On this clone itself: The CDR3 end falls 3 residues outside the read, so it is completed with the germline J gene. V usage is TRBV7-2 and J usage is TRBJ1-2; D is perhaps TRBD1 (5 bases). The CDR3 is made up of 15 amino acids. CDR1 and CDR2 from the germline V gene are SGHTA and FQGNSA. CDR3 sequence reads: CASSRQSGGSYDYTF. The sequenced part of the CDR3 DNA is TGTGCCAGCAGCCGACAGAGCGGGGGATCCTACGAC.

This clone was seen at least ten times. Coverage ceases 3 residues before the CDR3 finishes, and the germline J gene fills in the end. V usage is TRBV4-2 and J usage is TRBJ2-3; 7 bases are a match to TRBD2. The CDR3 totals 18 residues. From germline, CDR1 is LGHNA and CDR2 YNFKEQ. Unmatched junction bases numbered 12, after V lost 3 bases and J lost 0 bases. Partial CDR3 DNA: TGTGCCAGCAGCCATGGGGCTAGCGGCCGGACTAGCACAGATACG. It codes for CASSHGASGRTSTDT. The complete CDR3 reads CASSHGASGRTSTDTQYF.

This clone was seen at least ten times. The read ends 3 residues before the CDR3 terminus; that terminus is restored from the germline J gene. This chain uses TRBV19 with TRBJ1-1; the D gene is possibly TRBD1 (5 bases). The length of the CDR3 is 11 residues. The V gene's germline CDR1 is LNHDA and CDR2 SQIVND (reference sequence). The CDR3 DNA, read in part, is TGTGCCAGTATTGAGCAGGGAGAA. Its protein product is CASIEQGE. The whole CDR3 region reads CASIEQGEAFF. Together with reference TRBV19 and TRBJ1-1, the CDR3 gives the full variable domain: DGGITQSPKYLFRKEGQNVTLSCEQNLNHDAMYWYRQDPGQGLRLIYYSQIVNDFQKGDIAEGYSVSREKKESFPLTVTSAQKNPTAFYLCASIEQGEAFFGQGTRLTVV.

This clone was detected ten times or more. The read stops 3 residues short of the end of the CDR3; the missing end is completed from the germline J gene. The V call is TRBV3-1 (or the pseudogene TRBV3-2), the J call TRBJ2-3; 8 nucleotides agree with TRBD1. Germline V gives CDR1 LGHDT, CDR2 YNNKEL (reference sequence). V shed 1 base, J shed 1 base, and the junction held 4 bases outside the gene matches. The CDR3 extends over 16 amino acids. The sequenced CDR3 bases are TGTGCCAGCAGCCAAGTTTCACAGGGGGGCACAGATACG. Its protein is CASSQVSQGGTDT. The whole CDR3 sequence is CASSQVSQGGTDTQYF.